This T cell receptor beta chain was identified during a study of blood T cell repertoires in COVID-19. The method was immunoSEQ multiplex PCR; TCRdb's version includes in-frame clones alone and lacks a portion of them. This repertoire shows tens of thousands of clones, roughly 83% found once; its top ten account for roughly 24%. This receptor was obtained from a human donor with active COVID-19. The donor label of this sample is uncertain. Sequences were obtained from peripheral blood.

The DNA of the CDR3 is TGCGCCAGCAGCCAAGTCGGAGCCGGCGACAACTATGGCTACACCTTC. It is translated as CASSQVGAGDNYGYTF. The V gene is TRBV4-3, the J gene TRBJ1-2; D is ambiguous. Germline assignment: CDR1 LGHNA and CDR2 YSLEER. The CDR3 loop spans 16 amino acids. The ends were cut back, 1 base at V and 2 bases at J, with 14 bases in the middle.